This T cell receptor (beta chain) was identified in a study of shared clonotypes between healthy human individuals. The repertoire was sequenced with immunoSEQ multiplex PCR; TCRdb's copy has only in-frame clones and lacks some. The table has about 600,000 clones, 95% to 98% seen once. Germline lookup yields CDR1 MDHEN and CDR2 SYDVKM. Trimming stripped 6 bases from V and 4 bases from J, with 12 bases between. The CDR3 has 13 amino acids. V gene TRBV28 combines with J gene TRBJ1-2; no reliable D call. The sequenced sample was naive CD4+ T cells sorted from blood. The subset is: CD45RA+ positively selected. The sequence derives from a woman aged 25-40 years in good health. In DNA, the CDR3 is TGTGCCAGCAGCACCACAATGAGCTATGGCTACACCTTC. Its translation is CASSTTMSYGYTF.